The clone carrying this T cell receptor beta chain was observed at least ten times. This specimen belongs to a study of CD8 T cells in ankylosing spondylitis. This CDR3 has 13 residues. CDR1 is MNHNS and CDR2 is SASEGT in the germline V gene. V gave up 5 bases and J gave up 3 bases, with 8 bases separating them. Each CDR3 protein is one row after TCRdb ran MiXCR on the 5' RACE reads. Of 300,000 to 350,000 distinct CDR3 sequences listed, more than 20% were seen once; the top ten hold about 3.5%. The sequence was collected from a female donor with ankylosing spondylitis or in good health (not recorded which). The chain uses TRBV6-1 and TRBJ2-1; TRBD1 might be the D (6 bases). Material: blood, either unsorted or a sorted T cell fraction (not recorded which). The CDR3 spells CASSRGGYNEQFF. CDR3 coding DNA: TGTGCCAGCAGTCGAGGGGGCTACAATGAGCAGTTCTTC.